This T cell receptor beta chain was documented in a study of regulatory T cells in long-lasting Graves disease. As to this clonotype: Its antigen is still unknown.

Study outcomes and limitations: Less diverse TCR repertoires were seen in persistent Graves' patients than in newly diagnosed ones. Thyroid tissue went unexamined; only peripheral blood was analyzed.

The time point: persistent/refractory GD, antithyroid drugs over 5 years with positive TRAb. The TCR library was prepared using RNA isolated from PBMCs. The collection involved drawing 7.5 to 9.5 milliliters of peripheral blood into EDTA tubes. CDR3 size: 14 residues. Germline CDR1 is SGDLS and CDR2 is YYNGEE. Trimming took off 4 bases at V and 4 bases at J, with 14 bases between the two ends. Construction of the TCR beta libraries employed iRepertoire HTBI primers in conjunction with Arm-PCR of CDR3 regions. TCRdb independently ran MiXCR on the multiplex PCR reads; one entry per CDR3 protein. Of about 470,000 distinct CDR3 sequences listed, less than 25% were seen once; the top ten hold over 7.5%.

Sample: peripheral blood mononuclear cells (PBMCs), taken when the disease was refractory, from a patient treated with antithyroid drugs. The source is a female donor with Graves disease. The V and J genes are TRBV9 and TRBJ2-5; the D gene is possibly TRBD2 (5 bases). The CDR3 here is CASSPGVLGETQYF. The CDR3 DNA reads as TGTGCCAGCAGCCCCGGGGTACTCGGAGAGACCCAGTACTTC. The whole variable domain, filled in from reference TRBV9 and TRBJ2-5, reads DSGVTQTPKHLITATGQRVTLRCSPRSGDLSVYWYQQSLDQGLQFLIQYYNGEERAKGNILERFSAQQFPDLHSELNLSSLELGDSALYFCASSPGVLGETQYFGPGTRLLVL.